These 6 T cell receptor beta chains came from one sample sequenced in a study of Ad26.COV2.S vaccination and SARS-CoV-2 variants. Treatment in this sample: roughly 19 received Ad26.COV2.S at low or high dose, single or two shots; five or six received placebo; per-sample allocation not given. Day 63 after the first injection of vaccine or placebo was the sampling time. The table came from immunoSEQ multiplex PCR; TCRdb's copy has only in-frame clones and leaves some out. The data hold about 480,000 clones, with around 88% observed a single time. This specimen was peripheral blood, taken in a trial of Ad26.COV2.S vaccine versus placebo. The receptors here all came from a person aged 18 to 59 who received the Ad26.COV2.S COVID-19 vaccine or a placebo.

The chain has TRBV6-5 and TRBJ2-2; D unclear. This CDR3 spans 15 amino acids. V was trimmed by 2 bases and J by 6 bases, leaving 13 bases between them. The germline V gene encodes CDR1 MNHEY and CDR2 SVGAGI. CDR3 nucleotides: TGTGCCAGCAGTTACAGGGTACGGTGGCCCGGGGAGCTGTTTTTT. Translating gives CASSYRVRWPGELFF.

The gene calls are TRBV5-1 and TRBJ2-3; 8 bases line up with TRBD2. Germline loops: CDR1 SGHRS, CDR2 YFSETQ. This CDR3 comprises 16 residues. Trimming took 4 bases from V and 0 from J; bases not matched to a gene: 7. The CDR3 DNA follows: TGCGCCAGCAGCCGCGGCCCTAGCGGGAGCACAGATACGCAGTATTTT. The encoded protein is CASSRGPSGSTDTQYF.

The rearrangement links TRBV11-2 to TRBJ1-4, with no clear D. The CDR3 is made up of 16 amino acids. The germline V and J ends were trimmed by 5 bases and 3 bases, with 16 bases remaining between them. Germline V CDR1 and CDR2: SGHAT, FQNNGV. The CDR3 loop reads CASSLSYGRSNEKLFF. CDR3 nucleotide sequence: TGTGCCAGCAGCCTCTCGTACGGGCGGTCTAATGAAAAACTGTTTTTT.

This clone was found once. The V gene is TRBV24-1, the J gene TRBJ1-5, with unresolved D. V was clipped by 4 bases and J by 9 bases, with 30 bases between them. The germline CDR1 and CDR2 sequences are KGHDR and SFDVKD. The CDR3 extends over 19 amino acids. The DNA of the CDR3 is TGTGCCACCAGTGACCTCACCCCGAGCCTCCGAAGGATTTATCGGCCCCAGCATTTT. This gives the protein CATSDLTPSLRRIYRPQHF.

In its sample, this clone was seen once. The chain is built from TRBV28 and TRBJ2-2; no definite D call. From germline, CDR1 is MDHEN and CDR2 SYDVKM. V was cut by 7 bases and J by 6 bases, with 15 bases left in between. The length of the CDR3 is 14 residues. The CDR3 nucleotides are TGTGCCAGCAACCTGGACCAAAGCCCCGGGGAGCTGTTTTTT. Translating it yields CASNLDQSPGELFF. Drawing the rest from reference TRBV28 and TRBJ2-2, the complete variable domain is DVKVTQSSRYLVKRTGEKVFLECVQDMDHENMFWYRQDPGLGLRLIYFSYDVKMKEKGDIPEGYSVSREKKERFSLILESASTNQTSMYLCASNLDQSPGELFFGEGSRLTVL.

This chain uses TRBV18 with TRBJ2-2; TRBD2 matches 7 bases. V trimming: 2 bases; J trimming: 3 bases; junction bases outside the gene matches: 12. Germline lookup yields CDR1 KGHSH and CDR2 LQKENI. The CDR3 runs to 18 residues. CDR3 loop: CASSPKGFSGVDTGELFF. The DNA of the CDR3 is TGTGCCAGCTCACCAAAGGGTTTCAGCGGGGTAGACACCGGGGAGCTGTTTTTT. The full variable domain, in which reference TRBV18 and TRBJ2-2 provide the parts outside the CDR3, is NAGVMQNPRHLVRRRGQEARLRCSPMKGHSHVYWYRQLPEEGLKFMVYLQKENIIDESGMPKERFSAEFPKEGPSILRIQQVVRGDSAAYFCASSPKGFSGVDTGELFFGEGSRLTVL.